Each of the 9 T cell receptor beta chains below was sequenced from the same sample in a study of Graves' ophthalmopathy and Graves' hyperthyroidism. Beta-chain TCR CDR3 regions were amplified from RNA transcripts. An opening RT-PCR round employed HTBI primers and preceded a second-round multiplex PCR. TCRdb re-called the multiplex PCR reads through MiXCR, storing one row per CDR3 protein. The table includes 240,000 or so distinct CDR3 sequences, about 46% detected once. The sample was peripheral blood. All receptors derive from an adult man with Graves' ophthalmopathy.

The V call is TRBV12-3 or TRBV12-4, the J call TRBJ2-6; D unclear. Trimming left V 6 bases short and J 3 bases short, with 9 bases between. There are 14 residues in the CDR3. The DNA for the CDR3 is TGTGCCAGCAGCTTAAGGGATGGGGCCAACGTCCTGACTTTC. Translating it yields CASSLRDGANVLTF.

This clonotype turned up a few times. The gene calls are TRBV7-9 and TRBJ2-7; 8 nucleotides align to TRBD1. The J segment lost 0 bases and the V segment lost 5 bases, leaving 9 bases of the junction unmatched. Germline values: CDR1 SEHNR, CDR2 FQNEAQ (reference sequence). The CDR3 length is 16 residues. CDR3 sequence (DNA): TGTGCCAGCAGCCGCGGACAGGGAATGGGCTCCTACGAGCAGTACTTC. It yields the protein CASSRGQGMGSYEQYF.

DNA of the CDR3: TGTGCCAGCAGCCAAGAGCACGAGGCAGGGGATGGCTACACCTTC. Translated, it gives CASSQEHEAGDGYTF. The chain combines TRBV4-2 with TRBJ1-2; possible D gene TRBD1, 6 bases. Germline V gives CDR1 LGHNA, CDR2 YNFKEQ. The V end lost 0 bases, the J end lost 6 bases, and 14 bases lay between the germline ends. The CDR3 length is 15 residues.

On this clonotype itself: A much larger clonotype is one base distant, so this may be a read error. The chain is built from TRBV12-3 or TRBV12-4 and TRBJ1-5, with TRBD1 matching over 8 bases. V was pared by 6 bases and J by 2 bases, with 3 bases of the junction left unmatched. This CDR3 spans 14 amino acids. This CDR3 is CASRVTGGNQPQHF. The CDR3 coding sequence is TGTGCCAGCAGAGTGACAGGGGGCAATCAGCCCCAGCATTTT.

The V gene is TRBV19, the J gene TRBJ1-1; D might be TRBD1 (6 bases). The V and J ends lost 7 bases and 0 bases respectively, with 12 bases between them. The CDR3 length is 14 residues. CDR1 and CDR2 (germline): LNHDA, SQIVND (reference sequence). The CDR3 loop is CASKPQGVNTEAFF. The DNA for the CDR3 is TGTGCCAGTAAACCACAGGGTGTGAACACTGAAGCTTTCTTT. The variable domain in full, with the rest retrieved from reference TRBV19 and TRBJ1-1, is DGGITQSPKYLFRKEGQNVTLSCEQNLNHDAMYWYRQDPGQGLRLIYYSQIVNDFQKGDIAEGYSVSREKKESFPLTVTSAQKNPTAFYLCASKPQGVNTEAFFGQGTRLTVV.

V is TRBV29-1 and J is TRBJ1-1; no firm D call. The CDR3 has 11 amino acids. Germline CDR1 is SQVTM and CDR2 is ANQGSEA. The V end was cut by 6 bases, the J end by 2 bases, with 7 bases between. Here the CDR3 reads CSVLQNTEAFF. CDR3 nucleotide sequence: TGCAGCGTCCTACAAAACACTGAAGCTTTCTTT.

In this sample, this clonotype turned up a few times. J is TRBJ2-6 and V is TRBV7-9, with TRBD1 as a possible D gene (6 bases). V gave up 6 bases and J gave up 2 bases, with 14 bases separating them. Germline V gives CDR1 SEHNR, CDR2 FQNEAQ (reference sequence). CDR3 length equals 16 residues. The CDR3 loop reads CASSHSQGTGANVLTF. CDR3 nucleotides: TGTGCCAGCAGTCATTCCCAGGGGACTGGGGCCAACGTCCTGACTTTC.

The chain couples TRBV29-1 to TRBJ2-7; the D call may be TRBD1 or TRBD2 (5 bases each). The CDR3 is 11 residues long. Between the trimmed V and J ends, which lost 3 bases and 6 bases, there was a span of 9 bases. Germline CDR1 is SQVTM and CDR2 is ANQGSEA. The DNA for the CDR3 is TGCAGCGTTGATGGGGGTGGCGAGCAGTACTTC. Residues: CSVDGGGEQYF.

There are many counts of this clonotype. This rearrangement joins TRBV29-1 to TRBJ1-2, with a weak D call TRBD1 (5 bases). CDR3 length equals 14 residues. Germline V CDR1 and CDR2: SQVTM, ANQGSEA. With 5 bases removed from V and 1 base from J, the gap between germline ends came to 14 bases. This CDR3 reads CSVMGQIDNYGYTF. The DNA of the CDR3 is TGCAGCGTTATGGGGCAGATTGATAACTATGGCTACACCTTC. The full variable domain, its missing parts supplied by reference TRBV29-1 and TRBJ1-2, is SAVISQKPSRDICQRGTSLTIQCQVDSQVTMMFWYRQQPGQSLTLIATANQGSEATYESGFVIDKFPISRPNLTFSTLTVSNMSPEDSSIYLCSVMGQIDNYGYTFGSGTRLTVV.